A single sample gave rise to the 6 T cell receptor beta chains below, sequenced in a study of cytomegalovirus exposure and HLA in healthy donors. This PCR relied on a set of 60 Vbeta primers and 13 Jbeta primers. TCRdb keeps only in-frame clones here, not all; method: immunoSEQ multiplex PCR. Found here are approximately 100,000 clones, over 65% of them singletons; the top ten hold about 2%. Sequenced material: PBMCs. The receptors were sampled from a male donor in good health and CMV-seronegative.

CDR3 sequence: CASSPELPPYNEQFF. The CDR3 bases are TGTGCCAGTAGCCCCGAACTACCCCCCTACAATGAGCAGTTCTTC. The chain is built from TRBV19 and TRBJ2-1; D uncertain. This CDR3 has 15 residues. The V end was cut by 6 bases, the J end by 2 bases, with 14 bases between. Germline CDR1 reads LNHDA; CDR2 reads SQIVND (reference sequence).

The V and J genes are TRBV7-3 and TRBJ2-5; D not resolved. Germline V gene lookup returns CDR1 SGHTA and CDR2 FQGTGA. CDR3 size: 13 residues. The V and J ends lost 5 bases and 0 bases respectively, with 7 bases between them. The CDR3 DNA reads as TGTGCCAGCAGCCCTTCTTACCAAGAGACCCAGTACTTC. Protein: CASSPSYQETQYF.

This clone was detected a few times. This sequence joins TRBV4-2 and TRBJ1-2, with 8 bases identical to TRBD1. Germline V gives CDR1 LGHNA, CDR2 YNFKEQ. The CDR3 spans 17 residues. V was clipped by 1 base and J by 4 bases; unmatched bases: 11. CDR3 DNA sequence: TGTGCCAGCAGCCAAGGTCAGACAGGGGCTCAGAGCTATGGCTACACCTTC. Protein sequence: CASSQGQTGAQSYGYTF.

A few counts support this clone. The genes are TRBV27 and TRBJ2-7; possibly TRBD2 for D (5 bases). The length of the CDR3 is 13 residues. Trimming shortened V by 5 bases and J by 3 bases, and 11 bases separated the two germline ends. CDR1 and CDR2 from the germline V gene are MNHEY and SMNVEV (reference sequence). The CDR3: CASSVDSFYEQYF. Written as DNA, the CDR3 is TGTGCCAGCAGTGTGGACTCCTTCTACGAGCAGTACTTC.

The V and J genes are TRBV19 and TRBJ1-1; 8 bases agree with TRBD1. This CDR3 spans 14 amino acids. The trim removed 6 bases at V and 6 bases at J, leaving 9 bases unmatched. Germline loops: CDR1 LNHDA, CDR2 SQIVND (reference sequence). This CDR3 is CASRTGQGISEAFF. The CDR3 nucleotides read TGTGCCAGTAGGACTGGACAGGGTATCTCTGAAGCTTTCTTT.

The table lists this clone with a count of one. The chain employs TRBV7-8 and TRBJ2-6; 8 nucleotides line up with TRBD1. Germline CDR1 SGHVS, CDR2 FQNEAQ. CDR3 size: 16 residues. The V and J ends lost 4 bases and 2 bases, in that order; junction bases with no gene match: 4. Here the CDR3 DNA reads TGTGCCAGCAGCTCCAGACAGGGGACTGGGGCCAACGTCCTGACTTTC. It translates to CASSSRQGTGANVLTF.